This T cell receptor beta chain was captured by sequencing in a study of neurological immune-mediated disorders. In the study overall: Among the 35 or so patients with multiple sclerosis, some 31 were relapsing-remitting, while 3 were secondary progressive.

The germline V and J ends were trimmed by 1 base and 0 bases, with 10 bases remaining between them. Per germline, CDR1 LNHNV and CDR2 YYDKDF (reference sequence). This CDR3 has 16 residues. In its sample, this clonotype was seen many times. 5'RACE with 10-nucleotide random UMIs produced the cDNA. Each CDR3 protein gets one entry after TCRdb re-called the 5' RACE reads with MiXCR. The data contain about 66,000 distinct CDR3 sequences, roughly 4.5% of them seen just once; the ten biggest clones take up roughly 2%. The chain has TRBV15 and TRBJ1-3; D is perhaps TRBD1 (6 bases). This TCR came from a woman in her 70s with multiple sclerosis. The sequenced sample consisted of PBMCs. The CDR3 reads CATSRGDTNSGNTIYF. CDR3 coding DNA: TGTGCCACCAGCAGAGGGGACACCAACTCTGGAAACACCATATATTTT. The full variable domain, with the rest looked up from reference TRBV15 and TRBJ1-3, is DAMVIQNPRYQVTQFGKPVTLSCSQTLNHNVMYWYQQKSSQAPKLLFHYYDKDFNNEADTPDNFQSRRPNTSFCFLDIRSPGLGDTAMYLCATSRGDTNSGNTIYFGEGSWLTVV.